This TCR beta chain was documented in a study of CD4 T cells in relation to SARS-CoV-2 and coronaviruses. Background on the study: The HLA restriction of the shared crossreactive spike epitopes was mapped.

There are a few counts of this clone. The antigen remains undetermined. Other nucleotide sequences from this sample produce the same CDR3. Study results and limitations: Memory recall responses, not primary responses primed in culture, are what the assay detects. This crossreactivity analysis covered spike protein alone, no other viral proteins. Roughly three fifths of donors had memory CD4+ clonotypes crossrecognizing SARS-CoV-2 and common cold coronavirus spike.

The unexposed donors gave CD4+ T cells in about 2010-2018, prior to COVID-19. Here immunoSEQ multiplex PCR was the method, and the copy in TCRdb shows in-frame clones only, minus some. Of around 70,000 clones listed, about 89% are singletons. Per the germline V gene, CDR1 is SGDLS and CDR2 is YYNGEE. The V and J ends lost 3 bases and 6 bases respectively, with 14 bases between them. CDR3 size: 14 residues. What was sequenced was memory CD4+ T cells from PBMCs. The V call is TRBV9, the J call TRBJ2-3; perhaps TRBD1 as D (5 bases). The TCR comes from a human donor in good health. CDR3 protein: CASSAQGTPDTQYF. DNA for the CDR3: TGTGCCAGCAGCGCTCAGGGTACTCCCGATACGCAGTATTTT.